The source of this T cell receptor (beta chain) is a study of technical replicates of blood from a few donors. Profiled with immunoSEQ multiplex PCR; TCRdb holds only in-frame clones, not every one. The data show around 49,000 clones, approximately 94% seen once. The junction had 5 bases not matched to a gene; V was cut back by 1 base and J by 2 bases. CDR3 length: 16 amino acids. The germline CDR1 and CDR2 sequences are MGHRA and YSYEKL. V usage is TRBV4-1 and J usage is TRBJ2-4; 7 nucleotides align to TRBD1. Sequenced input: T cells isolated from PBMCs. The clonotype originates from a human donor in good health. The CDR3 region has the DNA TGCGCCAGCAGCCAAGGACAGGGAGCCTCCAAAAACATTCAGTACTTC. Its protein product is CASSQGQGASKNIQYF.